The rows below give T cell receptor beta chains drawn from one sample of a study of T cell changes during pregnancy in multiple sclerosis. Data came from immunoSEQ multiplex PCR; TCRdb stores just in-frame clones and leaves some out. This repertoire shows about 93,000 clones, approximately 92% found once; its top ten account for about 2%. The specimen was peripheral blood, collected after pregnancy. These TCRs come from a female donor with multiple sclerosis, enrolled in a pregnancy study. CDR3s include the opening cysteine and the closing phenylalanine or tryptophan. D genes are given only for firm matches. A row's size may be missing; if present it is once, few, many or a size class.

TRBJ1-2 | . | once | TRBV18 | TGTGCCAGCTCACCACGTTCGGGGAACTATGGCTACACCTTC | CASSPRSGNYGYTF
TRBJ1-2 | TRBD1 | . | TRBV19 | TGTGCCAGTAGTCAACACCGGGACAGACACTATGGCTACACCTTC | CASSQHRDRHYGYTF
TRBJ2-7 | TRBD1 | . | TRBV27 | TGTGCCAGCAGTTTCGGACAGGGGTACTACGAGCAGTACTTC | CASSFGQGYYEQYF
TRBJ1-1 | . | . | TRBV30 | TGTGCCTGGAGTCCACGGGTGCTGGCCCTGGCTTTCTTT | CAWSPRVLALAFF
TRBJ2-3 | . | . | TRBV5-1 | TGCGCCAGCAGCGACGCAGCGTCTAGCACAGATACGCAGTATTTT | CASSDAASSTDTQYF
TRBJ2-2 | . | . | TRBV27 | TGTGCCAGCAGCCTACGAGGGTTGAACACCGGGGAGCTGTTTTTT | CASSLRGLNTGELFF
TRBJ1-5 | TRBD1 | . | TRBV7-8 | TGTGCCAGCAGCACAATGGGACAGGGGACGGGGCAGCCCCAGCATTTT | CASSTMGQGTGQPQHF
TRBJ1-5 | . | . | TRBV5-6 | TGTGCCAGCAGCCGCGGGGGGCTTGGTAGCAATCAGCCCCAGCATTTT | CASSRGGLGSNQPQHF
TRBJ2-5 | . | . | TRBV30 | TGTGCCTGGAGCCCCGGGACTCAAGAGACCCAGTACTTC | CAWSPGTQETQYF
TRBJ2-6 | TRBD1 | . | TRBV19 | TGTGCCAGTAGTCTAGGGACAGATTCCTCTGGGGCCAACGTCCTGACTTTC | CASSLGTDSSGANVLTF
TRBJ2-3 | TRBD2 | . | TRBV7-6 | TGTGCCAGCAGCTTAGGGCTAGCGGTTAACACAGATACGCAGTATTTT | CASSLGLAVNTDTQYF
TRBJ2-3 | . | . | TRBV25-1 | TGTGCCAGCAGTCCCTCTTTTCCGGGAAGGGCAGATACGCAGTATTTT | CASSPSFPGRADTQYF
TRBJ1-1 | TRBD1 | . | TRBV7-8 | TGTGCCAGCAGCGTAGGGACAGGGGGCACTATGAACACTGAAGCTTTCTTT | CASSVGTGGTMNTEAFF
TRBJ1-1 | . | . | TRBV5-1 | TGCGCCAGCACACGCCAAGGGGAGGACACTGAAGCTTTCTTT | CASTRQGEDTEAFF
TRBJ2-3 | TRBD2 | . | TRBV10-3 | TGTGCCATCAGTGAGCCGCCTAGCGGGGGAACAGATACGCAGTATTTT | CAISEPPSGGTDTQYF
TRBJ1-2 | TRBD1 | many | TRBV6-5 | TGTGCCAGCAGTTATGGACAGGGGGCTTTTGGCTACACCTTC | CASSYGQGAFGYTF
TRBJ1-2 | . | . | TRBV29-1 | TGCAGCATTGAACGAATTCCGGAGTGCTTC | CSIERIPECF
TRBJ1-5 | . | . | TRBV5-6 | TGTGCCAGCAGCTTCTTGCGGGGTCTGGGGCAGCCCCAGCATTTT | CASSFLRGLGQPQHF